The clone carrying this T cell receptor (beta chain) was counted ten times or more. Antigen specificity is unknown. V was shortened by 7 bases and J by 0 bases, with 12 bases between the two germline ends. This CDR3 comprises 14 residues. This specimen belongs to a study of T cell repertoires in cytomegalovirus infection. At the level of the study: Shared public TCR beta signatures pointed to both CMV infection and a matching HLA type.

Via MiXCR, TCRdb re-called the reads, giving one row per CDR3 protein. The sample yields 90,000 to 130,000 distinct CDR3 sequences, 10% seen once. Whole-study findings and limits: HLA-C-restricted CMV clonotypes gave the most frequent clonotype in two of eight donors. Carriers of CMV plus the relevant HLA were identified by cumulative public TCR beta family frequency.

This TCR came from a human donor in good health (CMV status not recorded). Some clones in this sample may be carry-over from other donors' samples. This chain uses TRBV12-3 or TRBV12-4 with TRBJ1-1; perhaps TRBD1 as D (5 bases). Sequencing used PBMCs, sequenced either directly or after in vitro stimulation (not recorded which). CDR3 region: CASTPGRMNTEAFF. The DNA for the CDR3 is TGTGCCAGCACCCCGGGACGTATGAACACTGAAGCTTTCTTT.